This T cell receptor (beta chain) was recorded in a study of vaccination and CD4 T cells after COVID-19. Study as a whole: Recovered patients in the cohort numbered six men and four women, two of them Hispanic. Overlapping peptides of the spike proteins of SARS-CoV-2, HCoV-NL63, HCoV-OC43 and HCoV-229E were used for cell stimulation.

Treatment noted: approximately 9-day PBMC culture with coronavirus spike peptide pools or control peptides (ViraFEST assay). This CDR3 comprises 14 residues. Trimming cost V 3 bases and J 2 bases, with 11 bases left between them. Germline-derived CDR1 and CDR2 are SGHRS and YFSETQ. Cultured CD4+ T cell DNA underwent sequencing with the Oncomine TCR Beta short-read assay. TCRdb ran MiXCR on the PCR reads and lists one entry per CDR3 protein. This table holds approximately 11,000 distinct CDR3 sequences, 44% found once. As regards this clonotype: The antigen is not known.

The chain recombines TRBV5-1 with TRBJ1-2; TRBD1 might be the D (5 bases). The sample comprised CD4+ T cells from blood, cultured in vitro. The sequence was collected from a human donor who had recovered from COVID-19. CDR3 amino acids: CASSSGTVNYGYTF. CDR3 bases: TGCGCCAGCAGCTCTGGGACGGTGAACTATGGCTACACCTTC.